The T cell receptor (beta chain) described here comes from a study of OX40 agonist ivuxolimab in advanced cancers. For context, the study as a whole: Ivuxolimab was a fully human IgG2 agonistic monoclonal antibody targeting the costimulatory receptor OX40 (CD134). Partial responses occurred in three dose-escalation patients, of whom one had hepatocellular carcinoma and two had cutaneous melanoma. Peripheral TCRbeta sequencing aimed to test whether ivuxolimab altered TCR sequence diversity and caused clonal T-cell expansion. In the dose-escalation cohort, more than 75% of patients were male, and the mean age was about 55 years, with a range of roughly 20 to 85. The monotherapy dose-escalation portion (N ≈ 55 patients) of the phase I ivuxolimab trial is reported in the paper. Prior anti-PD-1, anti-PD-L1 or anti-CTLA-4 therapy was permitted, and checkpoint inhibitors had been received by more than 35% of dose-escalation patients. Intravenous ivuxolimab was administered to patients every 2 weeks at six dose levels: 0.01, 0.1, 0.3, 1.5, 3 and 10 mg/kg. Of the roughly 52 patients in dose escalation, about 20 had hepatocellular carcinoma, some 15 had melanoma, 9 had renal cell carcinoma and 9 had head and neck cancer.

Overall study outcomes, separate from this receptor: On average, CD8+ T cells showed more expanded clones than CD4+ T cells after ivuxolimab. Low levels of normalized T-cell clonal expansion were also seen in some nonresponding patients. In the 0.1-3.0 mg/kg groups, partial responders had among the lowest normalized peripheral clonal expansion, particularly in CD8+ T cells. At doses of 0.1 to 3.0 mg/kg, clonal expansion of both CD4+ and CD8+ blood T cells was observed from baseline to week 6. Which antigens the clonally expanded peripheral T cells were specific for was not determined.

For sequencing of the TCRbeta CDR3 region, genomic DNA was extracted from the sorted cells. TCRbeta CDR3 regions were sequenced using the immunoSEQ Assay. TCRdb provides this immuneACCESS table in a form limited to in-frame rearrangements. Some clones are lacking; in checked studies, under half of them reflect an unresolved V gene, and why the rest are absent is not known. The sample has about 40,000 clones on record, approximately 90% of them singletons. The leading ten clones occupy 0.45% to 0.65% of the sample. As for this clone: This receptor's antigen is unknown. Base qualities are not at hand, and no much larger clone is one base apart.

The trial excluded patients who had a history of autoimmune disease or who were on systemic immunosuppression. Peripheral blood for TCR sequencing was collected from all dose cohorts at baseline, on cycle 4 day 1, and on cycle 7 day 1. Samples came from an open-label, multicenter, first-in-human phase I dose-escalation trial of ivuxolimab. Adults with locally advanced or metastatic head and neck squamous cell, hepatocellular, melanoma or renal cell carcinoma were enrolled in the trial. Before TCR sequencing, CD4+ and CD8+ T cells were separately sorted from peripheral blood. The TCR sequence derives from an adult with an advanced solid tumor such as melanoma, head and neck, liver or kidney cancer. This specimen consisted of CD4+ or CD8+ T cells sorted from blood, obtained in a trial of the OX40 agonist ivuxolimab.

The bases are TGTGCCAGCTCCCGACGTGAGGACAGGGCGTCTGAAGCTTTCTTT. This gives the protein CASSRREDRASEAFF. The chain uses TRBV18 and TRBJ1-1; the central 8 bases match TRBD1. As encoded in the germline V gene, CDR1 is KGHSH while CDR2 is LQKENI. The junction shows trimming of 6 bases on V and 6 bases on J, and the gene matches do not reach 12 bases of it. From cysteine to phenylalanine, the CDR3 is 15 amino acids long. Left in the record is the CDR3 DNA by itself, 45 bases read in frame from the first base.